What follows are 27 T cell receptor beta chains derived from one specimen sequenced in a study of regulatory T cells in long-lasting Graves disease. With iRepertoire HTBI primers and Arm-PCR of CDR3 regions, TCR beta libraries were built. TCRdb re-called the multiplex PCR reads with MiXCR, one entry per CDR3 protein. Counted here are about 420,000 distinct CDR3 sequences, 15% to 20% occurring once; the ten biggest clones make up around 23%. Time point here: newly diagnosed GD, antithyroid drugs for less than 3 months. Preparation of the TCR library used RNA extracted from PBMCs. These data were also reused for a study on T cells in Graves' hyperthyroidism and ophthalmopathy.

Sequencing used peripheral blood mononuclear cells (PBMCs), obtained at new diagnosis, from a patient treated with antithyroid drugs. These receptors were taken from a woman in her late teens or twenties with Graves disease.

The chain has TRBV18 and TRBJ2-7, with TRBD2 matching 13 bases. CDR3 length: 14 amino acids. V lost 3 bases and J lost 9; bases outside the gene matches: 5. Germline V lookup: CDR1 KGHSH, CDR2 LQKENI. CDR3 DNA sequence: TGTGCCAGCTCACCTACTAGCGGGAGGGCCGTGCAGTACTTC. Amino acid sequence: CASSPTSGRAVQYF. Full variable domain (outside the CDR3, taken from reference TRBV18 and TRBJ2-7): NAGVMQNPRHLVRRRGQEARLRCSPMKGHSHVYWYRQLPEEGLKFMVYLQKENIIDESGMPKERFSAEFPKEGPSILRIQQVVRGDSAAYFCASSPTSGRAVQYFGPGTRLTVT.

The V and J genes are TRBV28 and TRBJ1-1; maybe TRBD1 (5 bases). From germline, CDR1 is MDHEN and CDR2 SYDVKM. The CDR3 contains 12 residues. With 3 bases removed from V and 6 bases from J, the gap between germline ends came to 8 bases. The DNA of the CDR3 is TGTGCCAGCAGTTTGGGGGGTCCTGAAGCTTTCTTT. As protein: CASSLGGPEAFF.

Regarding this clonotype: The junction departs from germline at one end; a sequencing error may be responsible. DNA of the CDR3: TGTGCCAGCAGCTTGGTTAGCGGGAGGATCTACGATGAGCAGTTCTTC. The encoded protein is CASSLVSGRIYDEQFF. This rearrangement joins TRBV5-4 to TRBJ2-1; 10 bases agree with TRBD2. The CDR3 totals 16 residues. The germline V gene encodes CDR1 SGHNT and CDR2 YYREEE (reference sequence).

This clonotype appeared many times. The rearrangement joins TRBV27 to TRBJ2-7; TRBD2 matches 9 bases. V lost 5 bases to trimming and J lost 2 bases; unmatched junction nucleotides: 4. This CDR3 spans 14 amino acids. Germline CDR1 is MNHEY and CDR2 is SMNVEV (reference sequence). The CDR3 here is CASSTIAGAYEQYF. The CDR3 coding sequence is TGTGCCAGCAGTACTATAGCGGGAGCCTACGAGCAGTACTTC.

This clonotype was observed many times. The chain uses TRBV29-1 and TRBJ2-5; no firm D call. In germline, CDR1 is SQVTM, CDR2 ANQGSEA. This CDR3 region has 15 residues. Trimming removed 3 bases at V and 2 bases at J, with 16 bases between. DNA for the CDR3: TGCAGCGTTGACTGGGTGGGTGGGGTTCAAGAGACCCAGTACTTC. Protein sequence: CSVDWVGGVQETQYF.

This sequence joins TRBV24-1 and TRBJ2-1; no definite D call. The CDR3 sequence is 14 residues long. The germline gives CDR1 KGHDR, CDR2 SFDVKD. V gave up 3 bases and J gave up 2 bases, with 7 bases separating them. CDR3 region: CATSDPLTYNEQFF. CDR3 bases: TGTGCCACCAGTGATCCCCTCACCTACAATGAGCAGTTCTTC.

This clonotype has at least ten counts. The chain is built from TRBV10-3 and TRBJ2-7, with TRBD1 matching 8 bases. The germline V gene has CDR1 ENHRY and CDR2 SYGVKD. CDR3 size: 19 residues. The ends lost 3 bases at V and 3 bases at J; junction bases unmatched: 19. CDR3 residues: CAISDIRQPWTGPYYEQYF. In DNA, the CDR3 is TGTGCCATCAGTGACATACGACAACCCTGGACAGGGCCTTACTACGAGCAGTACTTC.

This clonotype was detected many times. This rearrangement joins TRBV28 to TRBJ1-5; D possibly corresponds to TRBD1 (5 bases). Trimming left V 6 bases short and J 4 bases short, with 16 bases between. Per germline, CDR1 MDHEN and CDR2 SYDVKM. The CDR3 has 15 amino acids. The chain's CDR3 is CASRWGGGRNQPQHF. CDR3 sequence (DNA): TGTGCCAGCAGGTGGGGGGGTGGGCGGAATCAGCCCCAGCATTTT.

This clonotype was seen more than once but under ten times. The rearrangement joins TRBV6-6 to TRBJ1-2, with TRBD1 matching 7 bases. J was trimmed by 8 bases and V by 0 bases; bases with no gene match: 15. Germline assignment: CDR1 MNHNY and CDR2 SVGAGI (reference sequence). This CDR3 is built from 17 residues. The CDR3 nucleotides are TGTGCCAGCAGTTACTCGACTCACAGGGGACCTTCGGCGGGCTACACCTTC. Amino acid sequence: CASSYSTHRGPSAGYTF.

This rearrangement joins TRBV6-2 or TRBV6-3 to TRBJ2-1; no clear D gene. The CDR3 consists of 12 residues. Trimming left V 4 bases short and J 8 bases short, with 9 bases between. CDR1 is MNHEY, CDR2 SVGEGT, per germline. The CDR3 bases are TGTGCCAGCAGTTCCGAAACTCATGAGCAGTTCTTC. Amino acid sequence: CASSSETHEQFF.

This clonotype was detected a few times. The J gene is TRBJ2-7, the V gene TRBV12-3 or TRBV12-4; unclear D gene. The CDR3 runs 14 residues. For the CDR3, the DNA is TGTGCCAGCAGTAATCTTCTAACTTTCACCTCGCTTGAGGTC. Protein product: CASSNLLTFTSLEV.

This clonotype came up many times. The CDR3 nucleotides read TGTGCCAGCAGGCGGGAGGGCCAGACAGATACGCAGTATTTT. It specifies CASRREGQTDTQYF. The chain links TRBV2 to TRBJ2-3; 9 nucleotides align to TRBD2. The CDR3 loop spans 14 amino acids. The V and J ends lost 6 bases and 3 bases, in that order; junction bases with no gene match: 4. The V gene's germline CDR1 is SNHLY and CDR2 FYNNEI.

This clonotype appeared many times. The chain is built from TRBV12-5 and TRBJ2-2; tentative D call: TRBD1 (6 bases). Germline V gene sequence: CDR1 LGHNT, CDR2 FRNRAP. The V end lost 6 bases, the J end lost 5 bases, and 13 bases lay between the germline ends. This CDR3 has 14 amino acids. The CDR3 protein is CASGSGTPTGELFF. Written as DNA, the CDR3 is TGTGCTAGTGGGTCCGGGACACCTACCGGGGAGCTGTTTTTT.

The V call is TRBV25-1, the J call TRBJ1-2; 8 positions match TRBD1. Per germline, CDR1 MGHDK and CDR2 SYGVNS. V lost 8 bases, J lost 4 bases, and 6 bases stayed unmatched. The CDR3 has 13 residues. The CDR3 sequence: CASFGDRGYGYTF. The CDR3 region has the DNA TGTGCCAGCTTCGGCGACAGGGGCTATGGCTACACCTTC.

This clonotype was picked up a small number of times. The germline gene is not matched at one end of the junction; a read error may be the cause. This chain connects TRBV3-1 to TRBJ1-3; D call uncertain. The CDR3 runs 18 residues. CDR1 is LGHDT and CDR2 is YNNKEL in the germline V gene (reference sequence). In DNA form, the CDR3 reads TGTGCCAGCGGCCAAGATCCGGTGGTAGGTCTAGGTGGAAACACCATATATTTT. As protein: CASGQDPVVGLGGNTIYF.

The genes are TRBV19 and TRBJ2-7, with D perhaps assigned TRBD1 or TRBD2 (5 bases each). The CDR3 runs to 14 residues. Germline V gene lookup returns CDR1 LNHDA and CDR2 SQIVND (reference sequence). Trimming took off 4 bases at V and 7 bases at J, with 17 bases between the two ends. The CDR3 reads CASSTSGTRREQYF. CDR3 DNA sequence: TGTGCCAGTAGTACCTCCGGGACCCGCCGAGAGCAGTACTTC.

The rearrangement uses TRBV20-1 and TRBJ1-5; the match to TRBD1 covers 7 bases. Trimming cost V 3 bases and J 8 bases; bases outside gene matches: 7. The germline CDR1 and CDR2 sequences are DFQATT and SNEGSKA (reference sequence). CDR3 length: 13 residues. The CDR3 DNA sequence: TGCAGTGCTAGTAGGACAGGTAGAGAGCCCCAGCATTTT. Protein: CSASRTGREPQHF.

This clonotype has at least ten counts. The CDR3, as DNA: TGCAGTGTGGGGTCCGGGACAGGGGGCAGTGAGCAGTTCTTC. This translates into CSVGSGTGGSEQFF. V is TRBV20-1 and J is TRBJ2-1; 12 bases map to TRBD1. This CDR3 is 14 amino acids long. The J segment lost 9 bases and the V segment lost 7 bases, leaving 10 bases of the junction unmatched. Germline V gives CDR1 DFQATT, CDR2 SNEGSKA (reference sequence).

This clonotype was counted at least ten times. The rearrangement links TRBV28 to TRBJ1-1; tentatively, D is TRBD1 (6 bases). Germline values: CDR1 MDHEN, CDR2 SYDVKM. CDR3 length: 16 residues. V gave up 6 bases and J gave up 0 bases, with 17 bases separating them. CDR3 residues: CASSYLRGSMNTEAFF. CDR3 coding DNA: TGTGCCAGCAGCTACCTCAGGGGATCCATGAACACTGAAGCTTTCTTT.

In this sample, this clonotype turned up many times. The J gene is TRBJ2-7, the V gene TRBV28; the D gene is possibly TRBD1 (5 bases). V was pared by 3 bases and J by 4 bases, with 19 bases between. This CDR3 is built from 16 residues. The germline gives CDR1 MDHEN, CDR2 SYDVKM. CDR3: CASSLPDREPLYEQYF. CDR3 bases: TGTGCCAGCAGTTTGCCCGACAGAGAGCCCCTTTACGAGCAGTACTTC.

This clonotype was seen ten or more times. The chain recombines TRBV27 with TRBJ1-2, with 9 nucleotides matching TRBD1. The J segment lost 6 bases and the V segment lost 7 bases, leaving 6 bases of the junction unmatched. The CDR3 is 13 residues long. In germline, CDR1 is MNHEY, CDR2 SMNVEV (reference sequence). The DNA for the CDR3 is TGTGCCAGCACCCGGACAGGGGCGGATGGCTACACCTTC. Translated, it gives CASTRTGADGYTF.

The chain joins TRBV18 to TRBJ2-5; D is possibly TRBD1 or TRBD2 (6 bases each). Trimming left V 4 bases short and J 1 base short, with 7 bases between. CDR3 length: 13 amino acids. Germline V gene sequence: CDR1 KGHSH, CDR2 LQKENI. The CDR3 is CASSRGAQETQYF. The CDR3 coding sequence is TGTGCCAGCTCACGGGGGGCCCAAGAGACCCAGTACTTC.

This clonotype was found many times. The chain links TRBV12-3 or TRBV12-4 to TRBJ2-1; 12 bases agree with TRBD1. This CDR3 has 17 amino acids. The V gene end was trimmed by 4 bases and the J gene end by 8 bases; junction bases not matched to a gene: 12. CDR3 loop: CASSSTRDRGRGDEQFF. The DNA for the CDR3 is TGTGCCAGCAGTTCGACCAGGGACAGGGGGCGGGGGGATGAGCAGTTCTTC.

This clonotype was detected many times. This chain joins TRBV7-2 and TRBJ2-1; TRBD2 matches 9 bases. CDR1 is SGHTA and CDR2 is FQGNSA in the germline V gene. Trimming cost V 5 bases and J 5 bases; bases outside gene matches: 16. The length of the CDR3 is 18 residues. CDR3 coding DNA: TGTGCCAGCAGCCCCCCAGAACCGCTAGCGGGACTCCACAATGAGCAGTTCTTC. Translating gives CASSPPEPLAGLHNEQFF.

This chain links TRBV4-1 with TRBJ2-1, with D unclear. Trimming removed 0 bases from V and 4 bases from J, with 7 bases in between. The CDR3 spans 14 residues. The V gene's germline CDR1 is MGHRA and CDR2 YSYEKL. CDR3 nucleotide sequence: TGCGCCAGCAGCCAAGATCACGGGTACAATGAGCAGTTCTTC. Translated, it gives CASSQDHGYNEQFF.

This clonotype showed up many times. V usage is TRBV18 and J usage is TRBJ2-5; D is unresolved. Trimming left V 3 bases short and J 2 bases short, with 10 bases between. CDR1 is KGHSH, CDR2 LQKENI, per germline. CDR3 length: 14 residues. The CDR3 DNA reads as TGTGCCAGCTCACCTGGACGGGTGCAAGAGACCCAGTACTTC. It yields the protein CASSPGRVQETQYF.

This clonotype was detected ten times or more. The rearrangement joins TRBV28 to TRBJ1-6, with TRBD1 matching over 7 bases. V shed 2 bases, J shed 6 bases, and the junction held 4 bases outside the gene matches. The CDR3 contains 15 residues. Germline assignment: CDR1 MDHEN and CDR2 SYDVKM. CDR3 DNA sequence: TGTGCCAGCAGTTTAAGGGGGCGCGCTAATTCACCCCTCCACTTT. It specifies CASSLRGRANSPLHF.